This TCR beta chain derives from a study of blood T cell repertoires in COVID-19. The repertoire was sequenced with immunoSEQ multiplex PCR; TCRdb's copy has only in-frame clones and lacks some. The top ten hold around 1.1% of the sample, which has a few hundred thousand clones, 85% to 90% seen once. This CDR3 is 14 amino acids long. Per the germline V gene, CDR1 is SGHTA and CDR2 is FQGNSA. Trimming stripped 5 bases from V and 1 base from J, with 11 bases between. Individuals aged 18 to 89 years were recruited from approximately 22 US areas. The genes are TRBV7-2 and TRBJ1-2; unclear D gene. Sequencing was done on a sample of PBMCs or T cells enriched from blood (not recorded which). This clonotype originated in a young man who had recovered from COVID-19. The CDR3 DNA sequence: TGTGCCAGCAGCATTAGACGGGTTAACTATGGCTACACCTTC. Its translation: CASSIRRVNYGYTF.